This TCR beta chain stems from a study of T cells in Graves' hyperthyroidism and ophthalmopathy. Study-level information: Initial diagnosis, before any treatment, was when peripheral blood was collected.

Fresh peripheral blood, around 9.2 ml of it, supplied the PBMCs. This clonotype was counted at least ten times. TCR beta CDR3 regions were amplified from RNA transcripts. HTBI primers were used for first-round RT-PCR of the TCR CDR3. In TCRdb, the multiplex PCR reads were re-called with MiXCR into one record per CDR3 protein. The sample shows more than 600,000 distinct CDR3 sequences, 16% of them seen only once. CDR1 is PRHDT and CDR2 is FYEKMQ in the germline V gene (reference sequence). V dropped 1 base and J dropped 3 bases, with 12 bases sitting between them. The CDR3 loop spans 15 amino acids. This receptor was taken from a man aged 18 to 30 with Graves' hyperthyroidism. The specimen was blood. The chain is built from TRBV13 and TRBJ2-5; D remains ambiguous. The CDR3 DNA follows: TGTGCCAGCAGCTTAGTTCGAAATACAGAAGAGACCCAGTACTTC. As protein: CASSLVRNTEETQYF.